This T cell receptor (beta chain) was obtained from a study of T cell repertoires in cytomegalovirus infection. Study at large: Selected CMV epitopes included recently identified HLA-C-restricted ones as well as well-studied HLA-B-restricted ones. Public TCR beta signatures indicated both CMV infection and matching HLA type.

With 2 bases removed from V and 0 bases from J, the gap between germline ends came to 26 bases. This CDR3 comprises 22 residues. General study points: HLA-C-restricted CMV-specific TCR beta clonotypes were dominant in the ex vivo response. Cumulated frequencies of public TCR beta families served to identify carriers of CMV plus the relevant HLA.

A word on this clonotype: Its matching antigen is unknown.

One entry per CDR3 protein results from TCRdb running MiXCR on the reads. Of hundreds of thousands of distinct CDR3 sequences listed, 30% to 40% are singletons. The sample in question was cultured PBMCs, obtained from culture after CMV antigen stimulation. The sequence was collected from a human donor in good health (CMV status not recorded). Some clones in this sample may be carry-over from other donors' samples. The chain has TRBV23-1 and TRBJ2-6; the D call may be TRBD1 or TRBD2 (5 bases each). TRBV23-1 is an ORF, and what it does is uncertain. CDR3 amino acids: CASSQTPGTDPQMGSGANVLTF. The CDR3 region has the DNA TGCGCCAGCAGTCAAACTCCCGGGACGGATCCTCAGATGGGCTCTGGGGCCAACGTCCTGACTTTC.